The present entry profiles one T cell receptor (beta chain) with its context. This sample was included in a study of blood T cell repertoires in COVID-19. Overall study context: Both acute and convalescent COVID-19 samples were obtained from the United States, Italy and Spain.

Profiling relied on immunoSEQ multiplex PCR, and the TCRdb table lists in-frame clones only, not all of them. Of roughly 200,000 clones detected, roughly 90% appear once; the ten largest clones hold more than 2.5%. The study drew participants aged about 18 to 95 years from fewer than 30 US areas. Cohorts were based on clinical histories the participants reported. Donors of Cohort 3 who recovered were those that had two negative PCRs, clearance, or symptom resolution. This receptor was identified in a woman aged 25 to 39 who had recovered from COVID-19. The sequencing input was PBMCs or T cells enriched from blood (not recorded which).

The CDR3 nucleotides are TGTGCCAGCAGTCCTAGCGGGGGAACCTACGAGCAGTACTTC. Its translation: CASSPSGGTYEQYF. This sequence joins TRBV6-5 and TRBJ2-7, with 10 bases lining up with TRBD2. Germline CDR1 and CDR2: MNHEY and SVGAGI. With 5 bases clipped from V and 2 bases from J, the junction kept 3 bases outside the gene matches. The CDR3 loop spans 14 amino acids.